This T cell receptor beta chain was recovered during a study of early T cells in non-severe SARS-CoV-2 infection. Study context: The authors sequenced bulk RNA from unsorted whole blood, leaving chains unpaired.

In regard to this clonotype: Its target is not known.

Study-level results: VDJdb matching, biased toward anti-spike CD8 responses, missed private and CD4 specificities.

Unique molecular identifiers were affixed to single, distinct cDNA molecules. TCRdb called the 5' RACE reads again in MiXCR, with one record for every CDR3 protein. The sample includes 60,000 to 85,000 distinct CDR3 sequences, less than 20% seen only once; the top ten take 10% to 15%. The V gene end was trimmed by 3 bases and the J gene end by 3 bases; junction bases not matched to a gene: 5. CDR3 length equals 15 residues. Per the germline V gene, CDR1 is SGHRS and CDR2 is YFSETQ. The clonotype was recovered from an adult who was a healthcare worker with PCR-confirmed SARS-CoV-2 infection or an uninfected control (not recorded which). The chain combines TRBV5-1 with TRBJ2-5; 10 nucleotides line up with TRBD1. Sequences were obtained from whole blood. CDR3 protein: CASSSGDRGEETQYF. The CDR3 region has the DNA TGCGCCAGCAGCTCTGGGGACAGGGGAGAAGAGACCCAGTACTTC.